This note documents a single TCR beta chain sequence. CDR1 and CDR2 from the germline V gene are SQVTM and ANQGSEA. This CDR3 contains 16 residues. V was clipped by 4 bases and J by 0 bases; unmatched bases: 5. This entry belongs to a study of siplizumab effects on memory and regulatory T cells. Assays captured about 10^5 TCR templates per sample. Produced via immunoSEQ multiplex PCR; TCRdb's table is partial and in-frame only. The top ten clones hold 0.62% of a sample with more than 95,000 clones, more than 85% of them seen once. This chain uses TRBV29-1 with TRBJ2-7; TRBD2 agrees at 14 bases. Sequenced material: Tregs sorted from blood. The receptor comes from a human donor in good health. CDR3 nucleotides: TGCAGCGTTGTGGGGACTAGCGGGAGCAGCTCCTACGAGCAGTACTTC. The encoded protein is CSVVGTSGSSSYEQYF.